The TCR beta chain described here comes from a study of early T cells in non-severe SARS-CoV-2 infection. Overall study context: Sequencing targeted bulk RNA from unsorted whole blood, leaving chains unpaired. Whole-study results and caveats: Lookups in VDJdb leaned toward anti-spike CD8 responses and missed private and CD4 specificities.

This clonotype has ten or more counts. The target antigen is unknown. The TCR library protocol attached unique molecular identifiers to the individual cDNA molecules. TCRdb called the 5' RACE reads again in MiXCR, with one record for every CDR3 protein. In the table there are roughly 20,000 distinct CDR3 sequences, roughly 4% of which are singletons. Per the germline V gene, CDR1 is SGHNT and CDR2 is YYREEE (reference sequence). V was cut by 0 bases and J by 0 bases, with 10 bases left in between. The CDR3 totals 15 residues. This receptor was taken from an adult who was a healthcare worker with PCR-confirmed SARS-CoV-2 infection or an uninfected control (not recorded which). The sample comprised whole blood. The V and J genes are TRBV5-4 and TRBJ2-7, with D possibly TRBD2 on 6 matching bases. The CDR3 DNA is TGTGCCAGCAGCTTGGGTCCGGGGGTCTCCTACGAGCAGTACTTC. Residues: CASSLGPGVSYEQYF.